This T cell receptor (beta chain) is drawn from a study of siplizumab effects on memory and regulatory T cells. V lost 3 bases and J lost 3, with 12 bases in between. Germline V gene sequence: CDR1 SGHRS, CDR2 YFSETQ. CDR3 length: 14 amino acids. Per sample, 95,000 to 100,000 TCR templates underwent assay. Assay: immunoSEQ multiplex PCR; the TCRdb copy retains only in-frame clones and omits some. The sample lists 95,000 to 110,000 clones, 85% to 95% occurring once. Study-wide findings and caveats: Greater diversity than memory cells seemed evident in naive T cells, which also appeared to be major alloresponse contributors. Fewer alloreactive sequences mapped to unstimulated CD4+ memory cells under siplizumab. Proof of suppressive function in proliferating Tregs from siplizumab cultures was not established.

Of note for this clone: What it recognizes is unknown.

V usage is TRBV5-1 and J usage is TRBJ1-2; a weak D match, TRBD1 (5 bases). What was sequenced was Tregs sorted from blood. The receptor comes from a human donor in good health. CDR3 coding DNA: TGCGCCAGCAGCTCCCACGGGGCTGACTATGGCTACACCTTC. Protein product: CASSSHGADYGYTF.